Listed below are T cell receptor beta chains from one sample, sequenced in a study of cytomegalovirus exposure and HLA in healthy donors. Sequencing was performed with immunoSEQ multiplex PCR; in TCRdb, only in-frame clones are kept and a portion is missing. This table has roughly 190,000 clones, 86% appearing once. The sample was PBMCs. The source of these receptors is a young woman in good health and CMV-seronegative. CDR3s include the opening cysteine and the closing phenylalanine or tryptophan. Fields, in order: D gene, J gene, V gene, clone size, CDR3 protein, CDR3 DNA. A D gene is named only where the DNA matches it firmly. The size entry is marked missing in some rows and otherwise reads once, few, many or a size class.

d_gene: TRBD1; j_gene: TRBJ1-2; v_gene: TRBV6-5; abundance: NA; CDR3aa: CASSNDRGPYGYTF; CDR3nt: TGTGCCAGCAGTAACGACAGGGGACCCTATGGCTACACCTTC
d_gene: TRBD2; j_gene: TRBJ2-3; v_gene: TRBV5-1; abundance: NA; CDR3aa: CASSWSGGPTDTQYF; CDR3nt: TGCGCCAGCAGCTGGTCGGGGGGGCCCACAGATACGCAGTATTTT
d_gene: NA; j_gene: TRBJ2-7; v_gene: TRBV7-2; abundance: NA; CDR3aa: CASSLVVYYEQYF; CDR3nt: TGTGCCAGCAGCTTAGTAGTATACTACGAGCAGTACTTC
d_gene: NA; j_gene: TRBJ1-1; v_gene: TRBV29-1; abundance: NA; CDR3aa: CSVRAASGVHTEAFF; CDR3nt: TGCAGCGTACGCGCGGCCAGCGGGGTACACACTGAAGCTTTCTTT
d_gene: TRBD1; j_gene: TRBJ1-2; v_gene: TRBV9; abundance: NA; CDR3aa: CASSSWSGTGDGYTF; CDR3nt: TGTGCCAGCAGCTCCTGGAGCGGGACAGGGGATGGCTACACCTTC
d_gene: NA; j_gene: TRBJ1-3; v_gene: TRBV14; abundance: NA; CDR3aa: CASSLLNRNTIYF; CDR3nt: TGTGCCAGCAGCCTCTTAAATAGAAACACCATATATTTT
d_gene: NA; j_gene: TRBJ1-2; v_gene: TRBV10-3; abundance: NA; CDR3aa: CAISEAGANYGYTF; CDR3nt: TGTGCCATCAGTGAAGCTGGGGCCAACTATGGCTACACCTTC
d_gene: NA; j_gene: TRBJ2-5; v_gene: TRBV6-5; abundance: once; CDR3aa: CASSYVPPPRGETQYF; CDR3nt: TGTGCCAGCAGTTACGTTCCCCCCCCGCGGGGAGAGACCCAGTACTTC
d_gene: TRBD1; j_gene: TRBJ2-1; v_gene: TRBV29-1; abundance: NA; CDR3aa: CSVATGGGSYNEQFF; CDR3nt: TGCAGCGTCGCAACAGGGGGAGGCTCCTACAATGAGCAGTTCTTC
d_gene: TRBD1; j_gene: TRBJ1-5; v_gene: TRBV27; abundance: NA; CDR3aa: CASSLTGTGSNQPQHF; CDR3nt: TGTGCCAGCAGTTTAACCGGGACAGGGTCAAATCAGCCCCAGCATTTT
d_gene: TRBD1; j_gene: TRBJ2-2; v_gene: TRBV5-6; abundance: NA; CDR3aa: CASSLEQGALPNTGELFF; CDR3nt: TGTGCCAGCAGCCTGGAACAGGGGGCGCTTCCGAACACCGGGGAGCTGTTTTTT
d_gene: TRBD1; j_gene: TRBJ2-7; v_gene: TRBV18; abundance: few; CDR3aa: CASSPRTGSYEQYF; CDR3nt: TGTGCCAGCTCACCGCGGACAGGGTCCTACGAGCAGTACTTC
d_gene: NA; j_gene: TRBJ2-2; v_gene: TRBV18; abundance: NA; CDR3aa: CASSPIDSLTGELFF; CDR3nt: TGTGCCAGCTCACCAATAGACAGTTTAACCGGGGAGCTGTTTTTT
d_gene: NA; j_gene: TRBJ2-4; v_gene: TRBV18; abundance: NA; CDR3aa: CASSLTDSFVNIQYF; CDR3nt: TGTGCCAGCTCGCTAACGGACAGCTTTGTCAACATTCAGTACTTC
d_gene: TRBD2; j_gene: TRBJ2-1; v_gene: TRBV14; abundance: NA; CDR3aa: CASSHRYRLAGANNEQFF; CDR3nt: TGTGCCAGCAGCCACCGATACAGACTAGCGGGGGCCAACAATGAGCAGTTCTTC
d_gene: NA; j_gene: TRBJ1-1; v_gene: TRBV7-9; abundance: NA; CDR3aa: CAGGSDGNTEAFF; CDR3nt: TGTGCCGGGGGGTCGGACGGGAACACTGAAGCTTTCTTT
d_gene: TRBD2; j_gene: TRBJ2-5; v_gene: TRBV10-3; abundance: NA; CDR3aa: CAISDSGLAGETQYF; CDR3nt: TGTGCCATCAGTGATTCAGGACTAGCGGGAGAGACCCAGTACTTC
d_gene: NA; j_gene: TRBJ2-5; v_gene: TRBV7-2; abundance: NA; CDR3aa: CASSAGLFQETQYF; CDR3nt: TGTGCCAGCAGCGCCGGACTGTTCCAAGAGACCCAGTACTTC
d_gene: TRBD1; j_gene: TRBJ1-2; v_gene: TRBV11-2; abundance: NA; CDR3aa: CASSSIQRDRAYGYTF; CDR3nt: TGTGCCAGCAGCTCGATACAGAGGGACAGGGCCTATGGCTACACCTTC
d_gene: NA; j_gene: TRBJ2-5; v_gene: TRBV5-1; abundance: NA; CDR3aa: CASSLSGLRETQYF; CDR3nt: TGCGCCAGCAGCTTGTCAGGGTTGCGAGAGACCCAGTACTTC
d_gene: TRBD1; j_gene: TRBJ2-7; v_gene: TRBV29-1; abundance: once; CDR3aa: CSVDPGQGYEQYF; CDR3nt: TGCAGCGTTGATCCGGGACAGGGGTACGAGCAGTACTTC
d_gene: TRBD1; j_gene: TRBJ1-1; v_gene: TRBV5-1; abundance: NA; CDR3aa: CASSLRPRGLSVEAFF; CDR3nt: TGCGCCAGCAGCTTGAGGCCCAGGGGGCTATCGGTTGAAGCTTTCTTT
d_gene: NA; j_gene: TRBJ2-5; v_gene: TRBV11-2; abundance: once; CDR3aa: CASSLFTGVQETQYF; CDR3nt: TGTGCCAGCAGCTTATTTACAGGAGTCCAAGAGACCCAGTACTTC
d_gene: TRBD2; j_gene: TRBJ2-1; v_gene: TRBV7-8; abundance: NA; CDR3aa: CASGGLAGDEQFF; CDR3nt: TGTGCCAGCGGGGGTCTAGCGGGGGATGAGCAGTTCTTC
d_gene: TRBD1; j_gene: TRBJ2-7; v_gene: TRBV10-2; abundance: NA; CDR3aa: CASRGLQGAQSEQYF; CDR3nt: TGCGCCAGCAGGGGTTTGCAGGGGGCGCAAAGCGAGCAGTACTTC
d_gene: TRBD1; j_gene: TRBJ1-1; v_gene: TRBV5-1; abundance: NA; CDR3aa: CASSLRQGSSSTEAFF; CDR3nt: TGCGCCAGCAGCCTGCGACAGGGTAGTAGTAGCACTGAAGCTTTCTTT
d_gene: NA; j_gene: TRBJ1-5; v_gene: TRBV7-8; abundance: NA; CDR3aa: CASRLGASNQPQHF; CDR3nt: TGTGCCAGCAGATTAGGAGCTAGCAATCAGCCCCAGCATTTT
d_gene: TRBD1; j_gene: TRBJ1-4; v_gene: TRBV6-5; abundance: NA; CDR3aa: CASSPRGRKEKLFF; CDR3nt: TGTGCCAGCAGTCCCAGGGGGCGAAAGGAAAAACTGTTTTTT
d_gene: NA; j_gene: TRBJ2-7; v_gene: TRBV2; abundance: NA; CDR3aa: CASRTQGHNDEQYF; CDR3nt: TGTGCCAGCAGGACTCAGGGGCATAACGACGAGCAGTACTTC
d_gene: TRBD1; j_gene: TRBJ1-6; v_gene: TRBV2; abundance: few; CDR3aa: CASSRDSGDSPLHF; CDR3nt: TGTGCCAGCAGTAGGGACAGCGGCGATTCACCCCTCCACTTT
d_gene: NA; j_gene: TRBJ1-2; v_gene: TRBV19; abundance: NA; CDR3aa: CASSIEQFYGYTF; CDR3nt: TGTGCCAGTAGTATAGAACAGTTCTATGGCTACACCTTC
d_gene: NA; j_gene: TRBJ1-3; v_gene: TRBV7-6; abundance: once; CDR3aa: CASSLDTAGNTIYF; CDR3nt: TGTGCCAGCAGCTTGGACACTGCTGGAAACACCATATATTTT
d_gene: NA; j_gene: TRBJ2-7; v_gene: TRBV28; abundance: NA; CDR3aa: CASSYTSYEQYF; CDR3nt: TGTGCCAGCAGTTATACTTCCTACGAGCAGTACTTC
d_gene: NA; j_gene: TRBJ1-1; v_gene: TRBV6-1; abundance: NA; CDR3aa: CASSEGHSTEAFF; CDR3nt: TGTGCCAGCAGTGAAGGGCATTCCACTGAAGCTTTCTTT
d_gene: TRBD1; j_gene: TRBJ1-1; v_gene: TRBV6-5; abundance: NA; CDR3aa: CASRGQGLNTEAFF; CDR3nt: TGTGCCAGCCGTGGACAGGGCTTGAACACTGAAGCTTTCTTT
d_gene: NA; j_gene: TRBJ2-2; v_gene: TRBV5-1; abundance: NA; CDR3aa: CASSLSGAGELFF; CDR3nt: TGCGCCAGCAGCTTGTCGGGGGCCGGGGAGCTGTTTTTT
d_gene: TRBD1; j_gene: TRBJ1-2; v_gene: TRBV7-9; abundance: NA; CDR3aa: CASSPVRSGGYGYTF; CDR3nt: TGTGCCAGCAGCCCCGTACGATCAGGGGGCTATGGCTACACCTTC
d_gene: TRBD1; j_gene: TRBJ2-5; v_gene: TRBV19; abundance: NA; CDR3aa: CASSQGQGMVETQYF; CDR3nt: TGTGCCAGTAGTCAAGGACAGGGGATGGTGGAGACCCAGTACTTC
d_gene: TRBD2; j_gene: TRBJ2-7; v_gene: TRBV18; abundance: NA; CDR3aa: CASSPAGTSGKYEQYF; CDR3nt: TGTGCCAGCTCACCAGCCGGGACTAGCGGGAAATACGAGCAGTACTTC
d_gene: TRBD1; j_gene: TRBJ1-3; v_gene: TRBV4-2; abundance: NA; CDR3aa: CASSQDRGQGGGNTIYF; CDR3nt: TGTGCCAGCAGCCAAGATCGGGGACAGGGAGGAGGAAACACCATATATTTT
d_gene: TRBD1; j_gene: TRBJ2-7; v_gene: TRBV19; abundance: once; CDR3aa: CASSPGTESYEQYF; CDR3nt: TGTGCCAGTAGCCCCGGGACAGAGTCCTACGAGCAGTACTTC
d_gene: TRBD1; j_gene: TRBJ1-1; v_gene: TRBV6-1; abundance: once; CDR3aa: CASSEVFLPWTGLLNTEAFF; CDR3nt: TGTGCCAGCAGTGAAGTCTTCCTACCCTGGACAGGGTTATTGAACACTGAAGCTTTCTTT
d_gene: NA; j_gene: TRBJ2-3; v_gene: TRBV9; abundance: NA; CDR3aa: CASSPRGSTTDTQYF; CDR3nt: TGTGCCAGCAGCCCCCGGGGTAGCACCACAGATACGCAGTATTTT
d_gene: NA; j_gene: TRBJ2-7; v_gene: TRBV5-1; abundance: few; CDR3aa: CASSLGQDYEQYF; CDR3nt: TGCGCCAGCAGCTTGGGACAGGACTACGAGCAGTACTTC
d_gene: TRBD2; j_gene: TRBJ2-7; v_gene: TRBV18; abundance: NA; CDR3aa: CASSQLGGGTEQYF; CDR3nt: TGTGCCAGCTCACAGTTGGGCGGGGGGACCGAGCAGTACTTC
d_gene: NA; j_gene: TRBJ2-1; v_gene: TRBV5-4; abundance: NA; CDR3aa: CASSGGLGQGKGSYNEQFF; CDR3nt: TGTGCCAGCAGCGGTGGATTGGGGCAGGGGAAGGGCTCCTACAATGAGCAGTTCTTC
d_gene: NA; j_gene: TRBJ2-6; v_gene: TRBV12-5; abundance: NA; CDR3aa: CASGLVRAGAGANVLTF; CDR3nt: TGTGCTAGTGGTTTGGTACGAGCCGGGGCTGGGGCCAACGTCCTGACTTTC
d_gene: NA; j_gene: TRBJ1-5; v_gene: TRBV4-1; abundance: NA; CDR3aa: CASSPRGLNQPQHF; CDR3nt: TGCGCCAGCAGCCCGAGGGGGTTAAATCAGCCCCAGCATTTT
d_gene: NA; j_gene: TRBJ1-2; v_gene: TRBV7-8; abundance: NA; CDR3aa: CASSLPGDPMGYGYTF; CDR3nt: TGTGCCAGCAGCTTACCAGGGGATCCGATGGGCTATGGCTACACCTTC
d_gene: NA; j_gene: TRBJ2-7; v_gene: TRBV6-1; abundance: once; CDR3aa: CASSERGYYEQYF; CDR3nt: TGTGCCAGCAGTGAACGGGGATACTACGAGCAGTACTTC
d_gene: NA; j_gene: TRBJ1-5; v_gene: TRBV7-2; abundance: NA; CDR3aa: CASSYSLNQPQHF; CDR3nt: TGTGCCAGCAGCTATAGTCTCAATCAGCCCCAGCATTTT
d_gene: NA; j_gene: TRBJ1-1; v_gene: TRBV7-3; abundance: NA; CDR3aa: CASSAVPGTEAFF; CDR3nt: TGTGCCAGCAGCGCCGTCCCCGGCACTGAAGCTTTCTTT
d_gene: NA; j_gene: TRBJ2-3; v_gene: TRBV2; abundance: NA; CDR3aa: CASSVGRTDTQYF; CDR3nt: TGTGCCAGCAGCGTCGGCAGGACAGATACGCAGTATTTT
d_gene: NA; j_gene: TRBJ2-1; v_gene: TRBV7-7; abundance: NA; CDR3aa: CASSLSSYNEQFF; CDR3nt: TGTGCCAGCAGCCTTAGTTCCTACAATGAGCAGTTCTTC
d_gene: NA; j_gene: TRBJ1-1; v_gene: TRBV7-9; abundance: once; CDR3aa: CASSLQGGNTEAFF; CDR3nt: TGTGCCAGCAGCTTGCAGGGAGGAAACACTGAAGCTTTCTTT
d_gene: TRBD1; j_gene: TRBJ1-2; v_gene: TRBV5-1; abundance: NA; CDR3aa: CASRLTGDYGYTF; CDR3nt: TGCGCCAGCAGGCTGACAGGGGATTATGGCTACACCTTC
d_gene: TRBD2; j_gene: TRBJ2-3; v_gene: TRBV27; abundance: NA; CDR3aa: CASPRGDSTDTQYF; CDR3nt: TGTGCCAGCCCACGGGGGGATAGCACAGATACGCAGTATTTT
d_gene: NA; j_gene: TRBJ1-4; v_gene: TRBV5-1; abundance: NA; CDR3aa: CASSFAHDGGEKLFF; CDR3nt: TGCGCCAGCAGCTTCGCTCATGACGGCGGGGAAAAACTGTTTTTT
d_gene: TRBD1; j_gene: TRBJ2-1; v_gene: TRBV5-1; abundance: NA; CDR3aa: CASSLEGQGTSEQFF; CDR3nt: TGCGCCAGCAGCTTGGAGGGACAGGGAACGAGTGAGCAGTTCTTC